One and the same sample provided the 4 T cell receptor beta chains below, sequenced in a study of control samples from healthy donors and cancer patients. Profiled with immunoSEQ multiplex PCR; TCRdb holds only in-frame clones, not every one. The sample shows 90,000 to 95,000 clones, approximately 86% of them seen only once. Sequenced input: blood. These receptors were taken from a man in his thirties or forties in good health.

V is TRBV19 and J is TRBJ1-2, with D uncertain. Between the trimmed V and J ends, which lost 2 bases and 4 bases, there was a span of 8 bases. Germline CDR1 LNHDA, CDR2 SQIVND (reference sequence). The CDR3 length is 13 residues. The CDR3 reads CASSISPVYGYTF. In nucleotides, the CDR3 is TGTGCCAGTAGTATATCGCCAGTCTATGGCTACACCTTC.

This clone showed up just a few times. CDR3 protein: CSVEIEIGSPLHF. The CDR3 DNA is TGCAGCGTTGAAATAGAGATAGGGTCACCCCTCCACTTT. The chain uses TRBV29-1 and TRBJ1-6; D unresolved. V lost 2 bases, J lost 10 bases, and 12 bases lay in between. Germline V gene lookup returns CDR1 SQVTM and CDR2 ANQGSEA. The CDR3 runs to 13 residues.

The chain is built from TRBV3-1 (or the pseudogene TRBV3-2) and TRBJ1-1; D not certain. The CDR3 has 13 amino acids. V lost 0 bases, J lost 5 bases, and 7 bases lay in between. Germline assignment: CDR1 LGHDT and CDR2 YNNKEL (reference sequence). Here the CDR3 DNA reads TGTGCCAGCAGCCAAGAACGACGAACTGAAGCTTTCTTT. Its translation: CASSQERRTEAFF.

This clone was detected a few times. This sequence joins TRBV7-3 and TRBJ2-6, with TRBD2 matching over 9 bases. V lost 5 bases and J lost 0; bases outside the gene matches: 14. CDR1 and CDR2 (germline): SGHTA, FQGTGA. The CDR3 covers 20 residues. The CDR3 nucleotides are TGTGCCAGCAGCACGTGGGGGCGGGGGGGCCGCCTCTCTGGGGCCAACGTCCTGACTTTC. Amino acid sequence: CASSTWGRGGRLSGANVLTF.